This T cell receptor (beta chain) came from a study of cytomegalovirus exposure and HLA in healthy donors. All the people who gave samples were healthy bone marrow donors. The primer mix had 60 Vbeta and 13 Jbeta primers. Assay: immunoSEQ multiplex PCR; the TCRdb copy retains only in-frame clones and omits some. Recorded for this sample: roughly 100,000 clones. Whole-study results and caveats: Relative to the roughly 690-donor mean, N-insertions were reportedly fewer in an Asian-associated ancestry cluster in a later analysis.

Regarding this clone: Its antigen remains unknown.

This TCR derives from a man in his forties in good health and CMV-seronegative. The sequencing input was PBMCs.

The CDR3 nucleotides read TGTGCCAGCAGAACCTTACTAGCGGGAGACTACGAGCAGTACTTC. Translated, it gives CASRTLLAGDYEQYF. The chain joins TRBV6-1 to TRBJ2-7; 11 bases line up with TRBD2. J lost 3 bases, V lost 6 bases, and 7 bases had no gene match. CDR1 MNHNS and CDR2 SASEGT come from the germline V gene. This CDR3 is built from 15 residues.